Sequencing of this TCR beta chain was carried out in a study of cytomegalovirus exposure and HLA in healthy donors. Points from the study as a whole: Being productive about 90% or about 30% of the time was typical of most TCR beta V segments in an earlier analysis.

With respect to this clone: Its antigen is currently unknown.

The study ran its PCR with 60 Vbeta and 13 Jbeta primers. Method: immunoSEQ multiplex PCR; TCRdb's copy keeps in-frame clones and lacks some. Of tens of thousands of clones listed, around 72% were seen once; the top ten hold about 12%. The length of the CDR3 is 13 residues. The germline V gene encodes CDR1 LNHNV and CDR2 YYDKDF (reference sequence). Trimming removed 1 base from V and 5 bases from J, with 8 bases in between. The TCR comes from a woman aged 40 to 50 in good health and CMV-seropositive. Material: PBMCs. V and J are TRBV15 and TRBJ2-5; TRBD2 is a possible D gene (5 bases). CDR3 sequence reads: CATSRVWEETQYF. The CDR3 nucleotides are TGTGCCACCAGCAGAGTATGGGAGGAGACCCAGTACTTC.